This is a list of T cell receptor beta chains from one sample in a study of CD8 T cells in Susac syndrome. TCRdb passed the immunoSEQ multiplex PCR reads through MiXCR, listing each CDR3 protein once. This table has around 71,000 distinct CDR3 sequences, 95% to 96% appearing once. Specimen: CD4+ T cells from PBMCs. These receptors were taken from a human donor with multiple sclerosis. CDR3s leave out the opening cysteine and the closing phenylalanine or tryptophan.

J,V,CDR3
TRBJ2-1,TRBV29-1,SVYSRGRYHNEQF
TRBJ2-5,TRBV29-1,SVWPLVEETQY
TRBJ1-5,TRBV2,ASSENLAGGNQPQH
TRBJ2-7,TRBV28,ASSFSRGRGSYEQY
TRBJ1-2,TRBV7-9,ASSHGEDYGYT
TRBJ2-5,TRBV3-1,ASSPRGRGLQETQY
TRBJ1-3,TRBV19,ASSVDRGNTIY
TRBJ2-1,TRBV5-1,ASSDPTGSYNEQF
TRBJ2-7,TRBV28,ASSPGSSYEQY
TRBJ1-2,TRBV3-1,ASSQDPQYGYT
TRBJ1-2,TRBV6-1,ASSTTGSYGYT
TRBJ1-1,TRBV20-1,SAVTGYTEAF
TRBJ2-7,TRBV24-1,ATSDIKGEQY
TRBJ2-2,TRBV7-2,ASSLQATGYTGELF
TRBJ1-4,TRBV12-3/TRBV12-4,ASSKAQAAEKLF
TRBJ1-1,TRBV9,ASSVGTTGFGTEAF
TRBJ2-3,TRBV11-2,ASSLDGRGSDTQY
TRBJ2-3,TRBV9,ASSPNIGGQGVPDTQY
TRBJ2-7,TRBV20-1,SGAGGSHYEQY
TRBJ2-6,TRBV20-1,SARGPPTGANVLT
TRBJ2-1,TRBV7-3,ASSPLAGGLTSSYNEQF
TRBJ2-1,TRBV3-1,ASSHLAGASNEQF
TRBJ1-6,TRBV4-2,ASSQVSSYNSPLH
TRBJ2-3,TRBV29-1,SVEGGASGGGDTQY